This T cell receptor beta chain was captured by sequencing in a study of siplizumab effects on memory and regulatory T cells. This CDR3 spans 19 amino acids. Germline CDR1 and CDR2: SEHNR and FQNEAQ (reference sequence). Trimming at V came to 0 bases and at J to 1 base, leaving 13 bases not matched to a gene. The study assayed 75,000 to 100,000 TCR templates per sample. Clones were read by immunoSEQ multiplex PCR, and TCRdb kept only the in-frame ones, dropping some. The repertoire has more than 85,000 clones, just over 90% of them found once; the top ten carry 0.6% to 0.8%. The receptor's source is a human donor in good health. The sequenced sample was Tregs sorted from blood. V is TRBV7-9 and J is TRBJ1-2; 8 bases line up with TRBD1. The CDR3 is CASSLAPGQATRDNYGYTF. The CDR3 DNA reads TGTGCCAGCAGCTTAGCCCCGGGACAGGCTACCCGTGATAACTATGGCTACACCTTC. The entire variable domain, with the rest obtained from reference TRBV7-9 and TRBJ1-2, is as follows: DTGVSQNPRHKITKRGQNVTFRCDPISEHNRLYWYRQTLGQGPEFLTYFQNEAQLEKSRLLSDRFSAERPKGSFSTLEIQRTEQGDSAMYLCASSLAPGQATRDNYGYTFGSGTRLTVV.